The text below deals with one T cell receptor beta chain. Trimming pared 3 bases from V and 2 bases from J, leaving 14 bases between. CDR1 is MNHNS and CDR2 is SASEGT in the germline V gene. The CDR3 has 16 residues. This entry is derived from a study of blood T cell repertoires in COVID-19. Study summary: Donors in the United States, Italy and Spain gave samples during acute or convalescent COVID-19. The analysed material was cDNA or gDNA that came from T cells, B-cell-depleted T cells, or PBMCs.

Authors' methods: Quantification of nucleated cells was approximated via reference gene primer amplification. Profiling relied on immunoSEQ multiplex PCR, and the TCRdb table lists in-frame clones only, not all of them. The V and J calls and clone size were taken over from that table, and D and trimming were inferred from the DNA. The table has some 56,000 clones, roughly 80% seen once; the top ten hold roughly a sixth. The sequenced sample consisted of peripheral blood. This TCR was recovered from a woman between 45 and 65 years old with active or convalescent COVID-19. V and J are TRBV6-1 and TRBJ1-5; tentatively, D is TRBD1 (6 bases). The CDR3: CASSDTGTHGNQPQHF. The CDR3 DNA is TGTGCCAGCAGTGATACAGGGACCCATGGCAATCAGCCCCAGCATTTT.